Presented here are 21 T cell receptor beta chains from one specimen sequenced in a study of blood T cell repertoires in COVID-19. Profiled with immunoSEQ multiplex PCR; TCRdb holds only in-frame clones, not every one. The sample yields some 230,000 clones, more than 75% seen once. The sample was peripheral blood. These receptor sequences come from a woman of 80 years or more with COVID-19, enrolled during active disease.

The V and J genes are TRBV6-6 and TRBJ1-6; D gene ambiguous. Trimming cost V 4 bases and J 0 bases, with 10 bases left between them. The CDR3 sequence is 16 residues long. In germline, CDR1 is MNHNY, CDR2 SVGAGI (reference sequence). The CDR3 DNA sequence: TGTGCCAGCAGTTTGGGCCAGAGCTCCTATAATTCACCCCTCCACTTT. It encodes CASSLGQSSYNSPLHF.

This chain links TRBV7-2 with TRBJ2-7, with D perhaps TRBD1 (6 bases). This CDR3 spans 14 amino acids. Germline CDR1 is SGHTA and CDR2 is FQGNSA. Deletions cut 5 bases from V and 2 bases from J, with 13 bases between. In DNA, the CDR3 is TGTGCCAGCAGCCCGTGGAAGGGGGCCTACGAGCAGTACTTC. Translated: CASSPWKGAYEQYF.

The chain recombines TRBV6-5 with TRBJ1-4; no reliable D call. CDR3 length equals 13 residues. The V gene's germline CDR1 is MNHEY and CDR2 SVGAGI. V shed 6 bases and J shed 4 bases, with 9 bases lying between them. CDR3 protein: CASSHVVNEKLFF. CDR3 nucleotides: TGTGCCAGCAGCCACGTAGTTAATGAAAAACTGTTTTTT.

V usage is TRBV7-2 and J usage is TRBJ2-1, with 12 bases that match TRBD2. With V trimmed by 3 bases and J by 4 bases, 4 bases remained unmatched. Germline loops: CDR1 SGHTA, CDR2 FQGNSA. This CDR3 contains 16 residues. The CDR3 DNA sequence: TGTGCCAGCAGCTTCTCGACTAGCGGGAGTTACAATGAGCAGTTCTTC. Translating gives CASSFSTSGSYNEQFF.

This rearrangement joins TRBV19 to TRBJ1-1, with D tentatively TRBD1 (5 bases). The V gene's germline CDR1 is LNHDA and CDR2 SQIVND (reference sequence). The CDR3 spans 12 residues. The V and J ends lost 9 bases and 7 bases respectively, with 15 bases between them. The CDR3 nucleotides read TGTGCCAGCAAAGACCTCGACAGTGAAGCTTTCTTT. Encoded protein: CASKDLDSEAFF.

This chain joins TRBV5-4 and TRBJ2-3, with 13 positions matching TRBD2. V lost 0 bases, J lost 1 base, and 2 bases stayed unmatched. Germline V lookup: CDR1 SGHNT, CDR2 YYREEE (reference sequence). The CDR3 loop spans 17 amino acids. The CDR3 sequence: CASSLGGLAGRTDTQYF. The CDR3 DNA reads as TGTGCCAGCAGCTTGGGGGGACTAGCGGGGCGCACAGATACGCAGTATTTT.

This clone has a single count. V usage is TRBV5-1 and J usage is TRBJ1-2, with no clear D. With 4 bases removed from V and 8 bases from J, the gap between germline ends came to 12 bases. CDR3 length: 12 residues. The germline V gene encodes CDR1 SGHRS and CDR2 YFSETQ. The CDR3 DNA is TGCGCCAGCAGCGAGCCGGGGTCCGGCTACACCTTC. Translating it yields CASSEPGSGYTF.

This chain connects TRBV20-1 to TRBJ1-2; 8 bases agree with TRBD1. Trimming at V came to 4 bases and at J to 10 bases, leaving 5 bases not matched to a gene. Germline V gene sequence: CDR1 DFQATT, CDR2 SNEGSKA (reference sequence). The CDR3 spans 11 residues. The CDR3 coding sequence is TGCAGTGCTACCCGGACAGGGCCCTACACCTTC. This gives the protein CSATRTGPYTF.

The chain couples TRBV28 to TRBJ1-2, with D perhaps TRBD1 (5 bases). Germline lookup yields CDR1 MDHEN and CDR2 SYDVKM. The CDR3 contains 13 residues. V was clipped by 8 bases and J by 6 bases, with 16 bases between them. The CDR3 spells CASGPLAGNGYTF. The CDR3 bases are TGTGCCAGCGGTCCCTTAGCAGGGAATGGCTACACCTTC.

This chain joins TRBV27 and TRBJ1-4, with 8 bases aligning to TRBD1. CDR1 is MNHEY, CDR2 SMNVEV, per germline (reference sequence). CDR3 size: 12 residues. J was trimmed by 10 bases and V by 2 bases; bases with no gene match: 0. The CDR3, as DNA: TGTGCCAGCAGTTTAACAGGGGGAAAACTGTTTTTT. Its translation is CASSLTGGKLFF.

J is TRBJ2-5 and V is TRBV5-1; 9 nucleotides agree with TRBD2. V shed 4 bases, J shed 7 bases, and the junction held 11 bases outside the gene matches. Germline V gene data show CDR1 as SGHRS and CDR2 as YFSETQ. This CDR3 contains 15 residues. CDR3 nucleotide sequence: TGCGCCAGCAGCACCTTAGCGGGAGCGGCTCGGACCCAGTACTTC. It yields the protein CASSTLAGAARTQYF.

This clone was found a few times. The rearrangement joins TRBV7-2 to TRBJ1-2; 7 bases line up with TRBD1. The CDR3 contains 16 residues. The V and J ends lost 4 bases and 2 bases, in that order; junction bases with no gene match: 10. The germline gives CDR1 SGHTA, CDR2 FQGNSA. The CDR3 region has the DNA TGTGCCAGCAGCTCACCCATTAACAGGGGCAACTATGGCTACACCTTC. Amino acids: CASSSPINRGNYGYTF.

The rearrangement joins TRBV6-5 to TRBJ2-3, with D perhaps matching TRBD1 (5 bases). CDR3 size: 15 residues. Between the trimmed V and J ends, which lost 6 bases and 2 bases, there was a span of 15 bases. Germline CDR1 reads MNHEY; CDR2 reads SVGAGI. The CDR3 sequence: CASSSRGSLTDTQYF. The CDR3 DNA reads as TGTGCCAGCAGCTCAAGGGGTTCTCTCACAGATACGCAGTATTTT.

This clone was seen once. The V gene is TRBV15, the J gene TRBJ2-3; 7 bases are shared with TRBD1. With V trimmed by 3 bases and J by 2 bases, 5 bases remained unmatched. The CDR3 is 15 residues long. Germline lookup yields CDR1 LNHNV and CDR2 YYDKDF (reference sequence). Here the CDR3 reads CATSSRDRPTDTQYF. The CDR3 DNA follows: TGTGCCACCAGCAGCCGGGACAGACCCACAGATACGCAGTATTTT. Together with reference TRBV15 and TRBJ2-3, the CDR3 gives the full variable domain: DAMVIQNPRYQVTQFGKPVTLSCSQTLNHNVMYWYQQKSSQAPKLLFHYYDKDFNNEADTPDNFQSRRPNTSFCFLDIRSPGLGDTAMYLCATSSRDRPTDTQYFGPGTRLTVL.

V and J are TRBV2 and TRBJ2-6, with D perhaps matching TRBD2 (6 bases). V was cut by 11 bases and J by 2 bases, with 10 bases left in between. The germline V gene encodes CDR1 SNHLY and CDR2 FYNNEI. The CDR3 length is 13 residues. CDR3 sequence reads: CARRETGANVLTF. The CDR3 DNA reads TGTGCCCGGAGGGAGACTGGGGCCAACGTCCTGACTTTC.

The CDR3 sequence: CASRRTGGPPYEQYF. In DNA, the CDR3 is TGCGCCAGCCGGAGGACAGGGGGACCCCCCTACGAGCAGTACTTC. The chain uses TRBV5-1 and TRBJ2-7; 10 positions agree with TRBD1. Germline lookup yields CDR1 SGHRS and CDR2 YFSETQ. V trimming: 7 bases; J trimming: 2 bases; junction bases outside the gene matches: 9. The CDR3 runs 15 residues.

The V gene is TRBV30, the J gene TRBJ1-1; the match to TRBD1 covers 7 bases. Germline V gene lookup returns CDR1 GTSNPN and CDR2 SVGIG (reference sequence). The V gene end was trimmed by 2 bases and the J gene end by 0 bases; junction bases not matched to a gene: 3. This CDR3 is built from 14 residues. CDR3 DNA sequence: TGTGCCTGGAGTACGACAGGGATGAACACTGAAGCTTTCTTT. Its protein is CAWSTTGMNTEAFF.

This chain links TRBV5-1 with TRBJ2-2; D not resolved. The CDR3 contains 13 residues. V was cut by 4 bases and J by 6 bases, with 10 bases left in between. Germline CDR1 reads SGHRS; CDR2 reads YFSETQ. The CDR3 nucleotides are TGCGCCAGCAGCAGATTTGAGGCCGGGGAGCTGTTTTTT. Amino acid sequence: CASSRFEAGELFF. The full variable domain, its missing parts supplied by reference TRBV5-1 and TRBJ2-2, is KAGVTQTPRYLIKTRGQQVTLSCSPISGHRSVSWYQQTPGQGLQFLFEYFSETQRNKGNFPGRFSGRQFSNSRSEMNVSTLELGDSALYLCASSRFEAGELFFGEGSRLTVL.

The chain couples TRBV9 to TRBJ2-5; tentatively, D is TRBD2 (6 bases). Trimming left V 3 bases short and J 5 bases short, with 17 bases between. The length of the CDR3 is 15 residues. Germline CDR1 SGDLS, CDR2 YYNGEE. The CDR3, as DNA: TGTGCCAGCAGCGGAGGACCCTCCCTAGCGGAGACCCAGTACTTC. Translating gives CASSGGPSLAETQYF.

The rearrangement joins TRBV19 to TRBJ2-3; D might be TRBD2 (6 bases). The CDR3 sequence is 19 residues long. Trimming removed 2 bases at V and 0 bases at J, with 21 bases between. Per the germline V gene, CDR1 is LNHDA and CDR2 is SQIVND (reference sequence). The CDR3 here is CASSISTSGGRSSTDTQYF. CDR3 in DNA: TGTGCCAGTAGTATATCGACCTCCGGGGGACGCTCTAGCACAGATACGCAGTATTTT.

The CDR3 sequence is CSASEGADTEAFF. CDR3 bases: TGCAGTGCTAGTGAAGGGGCGGACACTGAAGCTTTCTTT. The chain is built from TRBV20-1 and TRBJ1-1; TRBD1 is a possible D gene (5 bases). This CDR3 is built from 13 residues. V lost 3 bases and J 3 bases, leaving 11 bases between the germline ends. Germline values: CDR1 DFQATT, CDR2 SNEGSKA (reference sequence).